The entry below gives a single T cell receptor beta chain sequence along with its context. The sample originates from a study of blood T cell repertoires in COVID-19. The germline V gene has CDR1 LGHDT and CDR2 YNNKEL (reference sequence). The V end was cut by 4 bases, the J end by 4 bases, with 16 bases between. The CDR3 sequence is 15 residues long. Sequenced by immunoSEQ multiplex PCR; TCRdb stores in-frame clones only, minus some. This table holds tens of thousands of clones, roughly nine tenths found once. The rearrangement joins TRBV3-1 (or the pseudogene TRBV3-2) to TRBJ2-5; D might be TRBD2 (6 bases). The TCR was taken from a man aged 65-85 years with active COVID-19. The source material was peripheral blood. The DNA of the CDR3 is TGTGCCAGCAGCCCAACCCGACGGGGGACAGAGACCCAGTACTTC. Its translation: CASSPTRRGTETQYF.